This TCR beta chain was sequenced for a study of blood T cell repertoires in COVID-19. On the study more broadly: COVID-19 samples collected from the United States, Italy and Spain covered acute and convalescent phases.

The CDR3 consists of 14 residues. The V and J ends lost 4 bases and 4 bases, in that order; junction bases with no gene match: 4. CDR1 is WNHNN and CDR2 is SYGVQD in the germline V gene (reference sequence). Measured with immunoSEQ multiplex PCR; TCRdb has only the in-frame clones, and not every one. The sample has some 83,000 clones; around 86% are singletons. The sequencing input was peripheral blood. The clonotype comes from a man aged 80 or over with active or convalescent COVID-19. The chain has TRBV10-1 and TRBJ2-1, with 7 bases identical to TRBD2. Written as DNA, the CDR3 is TGCGCCAGCAGTGCGGGGGGAATATACAATGAGCAGTTCTTC. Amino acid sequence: CASSAGGIYNEQFF.